These 11 T cell receptor beta chains came from one sample sequenced in a study of shared clonotypes between healthy human individuals. Here immunoSEQ multiplex PCR was the method, and the copy in TCRdb shows in-frame clones only, minus some. The sample records about half a million clones, approximately 78% being singletons. Sequencing was done on a sample of PBMCs. Source of these receptors: a woman aged 40 to 50 in good health. Some clones in this sample may be carry-over from other donors' samples.

The table lists this clone with many counts. This chain connects TRBV6-1 to TRBJ2-5; D possibly corresponds to TRBD1 (6 bases). Germline-derived CDR1 and CDR2 are MNHNS and SASEGT. The germline V and J ends were trimmed by 4 bases and 5 bases, with 23 bases remaining between them. The CDR3 runs to 17 residues. CDR3 in amino acids: CASSVSVWGQGGETQYF. CDR3 coding DNA: TGTGCCAGCAGTGTCTCAGTTTGGGGGCAGGGTGGGGAGACCCAGTACTTC.

The gene calls are TRBV6-5 and TRBJ1-2; the D is unclear. Trimming took off 6 bases at V and 8 bases at J, with 16 bases between the two ends. The CDR3 has 13 amino acids. Per germline, CDR1 MNHEY and CDR2 SVGAGI. The CDR3 DNA reads TGTGCCAGCAGGCCCCCGGTAGCCGGCGGCTACACCTTC. Translating it yields CASRPPVAGGYTF.

This chain links TRBV2 with TRBJ1-6; 9 bases are shared with TRBD1. The length of the CDR3 is 13 residues. V gave up 4 bases and J gave up 8 bases; unmatched junction bases: 0. CDR1 is SNHLY, CDR2 FYNNEI, per germline. Here the CDR3 DNA reads TGTGCCAGCAGTGGGACAGGGGATTCACCCCTCCACTTT. Its translation is CASSGTGDSPLHF.

This chain connects TRBV1 to TRBJ2-2; the D call in the table, TRBD2, was not verified against the DNA. TRBV1 is a pseudogene locus. The CDR3 runs 16 residues. The CDR3 region has the DNA TGCACCAGCAGCAAACTAGCGGGAGGGACCACCGGGGAGCTGTTTTTT. It codes for CTSSKLAGGTTGELFF.

V is TRBV7-3 and J is TRBJ2-3; D is undetermined. The germline gives CDR1 SGHTA, CDR2 FQGTGA. This CDR3 has 16 amino acids. Trimming left V 4 bases short and J 4 bases short, with 18 bases between. CDR3 nucleotide sequence: TGTGCCAGCAGCTCGGTGGGCCCCAGTGGGTCAGATACGCAGTATTTT. This translates into CASSSVGPSGSDTQYF.

CDR3 in amino acids: CASSQDSAPNEQFF. The CDR3 nucleotides read TGTGCCAGCAGCCAAGATAGCGCGCCCAATGAGCAGTTCTTC. This sequence joins TRBV4-2 and TRBJ2-1; D may be TRBD2 (5 bases). From germline, CDR1 is LGHNA and CDR2 YNFKEQ. V lost 0 bases to trimming and J lost 6 bases, with 9 bases between them. The CDR3 runs to 14 residues.

V usage is TRBV2 and J usage is TRBJ2-5, with TRBD2 matching 10 bases. J lost 5 bases, V lost 2 bases, and 8 bases had no gene match. CDR1 is SNHLY and CDR2 is FYNNEI in the germline V gene. The CDR3 extends over 16 amino acids. CDR3 nucleotide sequence: TGTGCCAGCAGTGAATGGGCCCTAGCGGGAGTCGAGACCCAGTACTTC. Protein: CASSEWALAGVETQYF.

The chain joins TRBV29-1 to TRBJ1-5, with D possibly matching TRBD1 (5 bases). There are 15 residues in the CDR3. The V and J ends lost 5 bases and 5 bases respectively, with 19 bases between them. In germline, CDR1 is SQVTM, CDR2 ANQGSEA. This chain's CDR3 is CSVLGTGGSDQPQHF. The CDR3 DNA sequence: TGCAGCGTTTTAGGGACGGGGGGGTCGGATCAGCCCCAGCATTTT.

The chain employs TRBV28 and TRBJ2-7; D remains ambiguous. This CDR3 spans 13 amino acids. V gave up 5 bases and J gave up 7 bases, with 15 bases separating them. Germline V gene data show CDR1 as MDHEN and CDR2 as SYDVKM. The CDR3 spells CASSLPPPKEQYF. CDR3 bases: TGTGCCAGCAGTCTCCCCCCACCGAAGGAGCAGTACTTC.

This rearrangement joins TRBV12-5 to TRBJ1-1; the D gene is possibly TRBD1 (6 bases). The V and J ends lost 2 bases and 1 base respectively, with 8 bases between them. The V gene's germline CDR1 is LGHNT and CDR2 FRNRAP. This CDR3 contains 14 residues. CDR3 DNA sequence: TGTGCTAGTGGTTTGTCGGGACAGAACACTGAAGCTTTCTTT. Its translation is CASGLSGQNTEAFF.

The V call is TRBV28, the J call TRBJ1-5; D is ambiguous. From germline, CDR1 is MDHEN and CDR2 SYDVKM. The V end lost 3 bases, the J end lost 0 bases, and 3 bases lay between the germline ends. This CDR3 is built from 13 residues. The CDR3 DNA reads TGTGCCAGCAGTTTTATTAGCAATCAGCCCCAGCATTTT. Amino acid sequence: CASSFISNQPQHF.